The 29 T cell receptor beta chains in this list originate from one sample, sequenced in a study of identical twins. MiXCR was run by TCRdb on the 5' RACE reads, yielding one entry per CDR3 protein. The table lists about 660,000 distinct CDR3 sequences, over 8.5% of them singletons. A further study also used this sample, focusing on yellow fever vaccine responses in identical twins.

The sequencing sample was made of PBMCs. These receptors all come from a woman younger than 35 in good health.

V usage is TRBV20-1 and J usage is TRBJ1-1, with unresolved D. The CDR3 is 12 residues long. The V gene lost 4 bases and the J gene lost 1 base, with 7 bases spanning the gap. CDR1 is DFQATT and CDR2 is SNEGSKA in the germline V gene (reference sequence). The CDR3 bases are TGCAGTGCTAAGAAGGAGAACACTGAAGCTTTCTTT. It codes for CSAKKENTEAFF.

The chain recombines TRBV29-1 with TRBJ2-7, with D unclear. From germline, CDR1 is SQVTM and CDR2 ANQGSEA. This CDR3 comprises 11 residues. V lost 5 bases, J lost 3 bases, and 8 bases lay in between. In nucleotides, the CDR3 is TGCAGCGTTAGGGAATTCTACGAGCAGTACTTC. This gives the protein CSVREFYEQYF.

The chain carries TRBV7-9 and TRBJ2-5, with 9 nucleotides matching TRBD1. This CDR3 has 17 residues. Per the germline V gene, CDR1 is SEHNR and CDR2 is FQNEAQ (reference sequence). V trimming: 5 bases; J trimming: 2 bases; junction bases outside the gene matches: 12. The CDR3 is CASSPTLPGQGQETQYF. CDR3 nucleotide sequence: TGTGCCAGCAGCCCCACCCTTCCGGGACAGGGACAAGAGACCCAGTACTTC.

The CDR3 nucleotides read TGTGCCAGCAGCTTGAGGAAAAACATTCAGTACTTC. Its translation is CASSLRKNIQYF. The chain recombines TRBV7-2 with TRBJ2-4; D not certain. The CDR3 runs 12 residues. Germline lookup yields CDR1 SGHTA and CDR2 FQGNSA. V lost 3 bases, J lost 4 bases, and 4 bases lay in between.

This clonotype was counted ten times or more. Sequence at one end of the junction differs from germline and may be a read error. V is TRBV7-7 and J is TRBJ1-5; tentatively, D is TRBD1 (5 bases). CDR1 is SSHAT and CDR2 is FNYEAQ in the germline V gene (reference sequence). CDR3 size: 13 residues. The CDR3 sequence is CASSRDPNQPQHF. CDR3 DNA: TGTGCTAGCAGCCGGGACCCGAATCAGCCCCAGCATTTT.

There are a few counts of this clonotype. CDR3 nucleotides: TGTGCCAGCAGCTTTGCAGGGGGACCCGGGGAGCTGTTTTTT. Its translation: CASSFAGGPGELFF. The chain is built from TRBV7-9 and TRBJ2-2, with TRBD1 matching over 7 bases. In germline, CDR1 is SEHNR, CDR2 FQNEAQ (reference sequence). The CDR3 runs to 14 residues. The junction had 4 bases not matched to a gene; V was cut back by 3 bases and J by 6 bases.

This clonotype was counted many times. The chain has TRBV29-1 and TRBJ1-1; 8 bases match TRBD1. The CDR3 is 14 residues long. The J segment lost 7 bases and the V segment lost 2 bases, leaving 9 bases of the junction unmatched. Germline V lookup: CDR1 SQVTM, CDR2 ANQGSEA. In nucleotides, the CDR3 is TGCAGCGTTGAAATGAATGGACAGGGAGATGAAGCTTTCTTT. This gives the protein CSVEMNGQGDEAFF. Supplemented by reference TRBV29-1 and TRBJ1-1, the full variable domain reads SAVISQKPSRDICQRGTSLTIQCQVDSQVTMMFWYRQQPGQSLTLIATANQGSEATYESGFVIDKFPISRPNLTFSTLTVSNMSPEDSSIYLCSVEMNGQGDEAFFGQGTRLTVV.

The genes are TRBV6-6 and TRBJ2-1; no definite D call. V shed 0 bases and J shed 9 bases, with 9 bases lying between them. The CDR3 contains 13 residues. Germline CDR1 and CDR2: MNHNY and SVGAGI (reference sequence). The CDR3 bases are TGTGCCAGCAGTTACTCCTTAGTCGGTGAGCAGTTCTTC. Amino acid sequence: CASSYSLVGEQFF.

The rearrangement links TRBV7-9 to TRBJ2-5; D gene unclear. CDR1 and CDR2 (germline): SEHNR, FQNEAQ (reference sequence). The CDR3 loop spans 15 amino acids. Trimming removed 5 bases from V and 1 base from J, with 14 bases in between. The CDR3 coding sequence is TGTGCCAGCAGCCGCCTGAGAGCCACCCAAGAGACCCAGTACTTC. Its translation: CASSRLRATQETQYF.

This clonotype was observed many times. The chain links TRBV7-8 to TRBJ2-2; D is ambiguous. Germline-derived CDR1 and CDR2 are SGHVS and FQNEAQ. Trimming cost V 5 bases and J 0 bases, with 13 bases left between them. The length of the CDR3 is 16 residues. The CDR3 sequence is CASSTGHVTNTGELFF. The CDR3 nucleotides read TGTGCCAGCAGCACGGGCCACGTCACGAACACCGGGGAGCTGTTTTTT. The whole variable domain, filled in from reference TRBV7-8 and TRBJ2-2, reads GAGVSQSPRYKVAKRGQDVALRCDPISGHVSLFWYQQALGQGPEFLTYFQNEAQLDKSGLPSDRFFAERPEGSVSTLKIQRTQQEDSAVYLCASSTGHVTNTGELFFGEGSRLTVL.

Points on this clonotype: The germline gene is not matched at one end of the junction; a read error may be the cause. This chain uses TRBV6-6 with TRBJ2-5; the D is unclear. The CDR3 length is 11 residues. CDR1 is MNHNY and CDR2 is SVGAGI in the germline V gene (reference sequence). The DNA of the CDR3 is TGTGTCAGCAGCTCCGTAGGGACCCAGTACTTC. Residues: CVSSSVGTQYF.

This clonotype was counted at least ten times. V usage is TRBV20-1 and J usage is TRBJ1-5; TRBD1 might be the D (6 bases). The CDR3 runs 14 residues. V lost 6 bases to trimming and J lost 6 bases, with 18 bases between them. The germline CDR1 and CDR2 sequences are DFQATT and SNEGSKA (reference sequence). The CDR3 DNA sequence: TGCAGTGCGGAAACCCGACAGGCGGGTCAGCCCCAGCATTTT. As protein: CSAETRQAGQPQHF.

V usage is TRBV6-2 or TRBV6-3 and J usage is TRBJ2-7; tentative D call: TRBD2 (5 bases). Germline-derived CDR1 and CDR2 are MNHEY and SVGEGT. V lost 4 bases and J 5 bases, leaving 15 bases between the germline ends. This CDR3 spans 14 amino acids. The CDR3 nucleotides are TGTGCCAGCAGTTCCCCACGGGGAGTCCACGAGCAGTACTTC. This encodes CASSSPRGVHEQYF.

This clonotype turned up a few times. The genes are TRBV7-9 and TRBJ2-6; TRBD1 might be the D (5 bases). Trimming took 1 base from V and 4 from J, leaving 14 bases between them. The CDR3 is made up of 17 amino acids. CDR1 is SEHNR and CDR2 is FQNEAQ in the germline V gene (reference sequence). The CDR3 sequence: CASSLVKGVSGANVLTF. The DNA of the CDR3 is TGTGCCAGCAGCTTAGTCAAAGGGGTCTCCGGGGCCAACGTCCTGACTTTC. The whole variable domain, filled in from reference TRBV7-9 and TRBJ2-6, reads DTGVSQNPRHKITKRGQNVTFRCDPISEHNRLYWYRQTLGQGPEFLTYFQNEAQLEKSRLLSDRFSAERPKGSFSTLEIQRTEQGDSAMYLCASSLVKGVSGANVLTFGAGSRLTVL.

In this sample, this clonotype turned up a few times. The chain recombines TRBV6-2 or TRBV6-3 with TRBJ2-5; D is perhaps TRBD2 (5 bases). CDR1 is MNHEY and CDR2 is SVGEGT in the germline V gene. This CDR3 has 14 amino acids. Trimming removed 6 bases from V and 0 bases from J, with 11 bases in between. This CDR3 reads CASSPPDYQETQYF. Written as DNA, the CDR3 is TGTGCCAGCAGCCCCCCGGACTACCAAGAGACCCAGTACTTC.

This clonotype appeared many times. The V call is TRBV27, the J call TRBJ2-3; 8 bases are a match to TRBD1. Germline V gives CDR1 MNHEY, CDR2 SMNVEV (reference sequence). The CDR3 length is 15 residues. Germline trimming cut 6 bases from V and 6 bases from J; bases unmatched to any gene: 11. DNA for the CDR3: TGTGCCAGCAGAGACCAGACAGGGGACAGGGATACGCAGTATTTT. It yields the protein CASRDQTGDRDTQYF.

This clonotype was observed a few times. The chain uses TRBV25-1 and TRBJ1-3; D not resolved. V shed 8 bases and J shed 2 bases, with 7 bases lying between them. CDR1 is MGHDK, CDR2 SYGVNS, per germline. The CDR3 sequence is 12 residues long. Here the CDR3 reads CASSRAGNTIYF. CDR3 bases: TGTGCCAGCTCCCGCGCTGGAAACACCATATATTTT. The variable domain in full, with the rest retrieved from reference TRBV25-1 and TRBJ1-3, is EADIYQTPRYLVIGTGKKITLECSQTMGHDKMYWYQQDPGMELHLIHYSYGVNSTEKGDLSSESTVSRIRTEHFPLTLESARPSHTSQYLCASSRAGNTIYFGEGSWLTVV.

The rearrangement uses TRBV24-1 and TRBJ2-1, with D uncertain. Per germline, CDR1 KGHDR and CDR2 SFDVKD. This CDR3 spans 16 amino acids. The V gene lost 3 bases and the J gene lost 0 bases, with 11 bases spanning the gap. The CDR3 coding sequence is TGTGCCACCAGTGATGTGCGGAAGAGCTCCTACAATGAGCAGTTCTTC. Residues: CATSDVRKSSYNEQFF.

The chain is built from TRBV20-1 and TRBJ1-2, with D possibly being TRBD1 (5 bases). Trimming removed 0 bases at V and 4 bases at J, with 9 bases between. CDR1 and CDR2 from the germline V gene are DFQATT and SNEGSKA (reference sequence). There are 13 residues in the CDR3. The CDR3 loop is CSARDGGIYGYTF. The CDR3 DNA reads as TGCAGTGCTAGAGATGGGGGGATCTATGGCTACACCTTC.

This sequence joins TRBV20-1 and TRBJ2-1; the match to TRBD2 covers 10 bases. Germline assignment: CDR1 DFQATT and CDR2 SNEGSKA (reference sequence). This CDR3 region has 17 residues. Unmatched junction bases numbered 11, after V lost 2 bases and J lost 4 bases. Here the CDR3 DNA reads TGCAGTGCTAGATCATCCCTTGGGACTAGCGCTTACAATGAGCAGTTCTTC. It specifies CSARSSLGTSAYNEQFF.

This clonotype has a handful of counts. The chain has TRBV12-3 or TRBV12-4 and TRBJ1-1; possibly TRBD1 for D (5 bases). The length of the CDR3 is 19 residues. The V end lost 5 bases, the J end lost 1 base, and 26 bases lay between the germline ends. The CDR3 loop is CASSERRRGGTTANTEAFF. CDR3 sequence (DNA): TGTGCCAGCAGTGAGCGACGCCGGGGGGGGACGACGGCGAACACTGAAGCTTTCTTT.

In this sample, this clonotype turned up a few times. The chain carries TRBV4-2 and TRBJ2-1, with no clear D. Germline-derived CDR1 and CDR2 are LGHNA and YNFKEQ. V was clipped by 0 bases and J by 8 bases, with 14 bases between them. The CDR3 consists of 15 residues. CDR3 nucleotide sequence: TGTGCCAGCAGCCAAGAGGCCCCTTTAGGTGATGAGCAGTTCTTC. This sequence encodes CASSQEAPLGDEQFF.

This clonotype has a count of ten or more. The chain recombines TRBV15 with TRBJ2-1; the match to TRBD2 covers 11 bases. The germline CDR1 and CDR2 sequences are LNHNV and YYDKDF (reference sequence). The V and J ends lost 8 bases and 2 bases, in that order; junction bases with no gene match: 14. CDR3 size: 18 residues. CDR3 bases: TGTGCCACCCGGGGACTAGCGGCACCAAGGGGCCCCTACAATGAGCAGTTCTTC. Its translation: CATRGLAAPRGPYNEQFF.

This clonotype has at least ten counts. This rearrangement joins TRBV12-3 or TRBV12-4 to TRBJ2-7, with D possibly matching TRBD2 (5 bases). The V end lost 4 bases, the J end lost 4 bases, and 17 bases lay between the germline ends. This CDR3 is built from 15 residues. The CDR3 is CASSSHGPGLYEQYF. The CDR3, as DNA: TGTGCCAGCAGTTCCCATGGGCCGGGGTTGTACGAGCAGTACTTC.

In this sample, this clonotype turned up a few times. The CDR3 spells CASRGLSSGGGELFF. The CDR3 DNA sequence: TGTGCCAGCAGGGGACTATCATCCGGGGGCGGGGAGCTGTTTTTT. The V gene is TRBV12-3 or TRBV12-4, the J gene TRBJ2-2; 7 bases line up with TRBD2. Trimming at V came to 6 bases and at J to 7 bases, leaving 11 bases not matched to a gene. This CDR3 region has 15 residues.

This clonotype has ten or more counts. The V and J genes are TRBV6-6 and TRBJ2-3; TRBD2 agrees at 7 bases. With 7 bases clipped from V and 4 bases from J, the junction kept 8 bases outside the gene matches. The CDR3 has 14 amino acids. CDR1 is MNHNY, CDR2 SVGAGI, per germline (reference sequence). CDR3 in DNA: TGTGCCAGCATTCTCCTGGGGGGGGCAGATACGCAGTATTTT. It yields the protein CASILLGGADTQYF.

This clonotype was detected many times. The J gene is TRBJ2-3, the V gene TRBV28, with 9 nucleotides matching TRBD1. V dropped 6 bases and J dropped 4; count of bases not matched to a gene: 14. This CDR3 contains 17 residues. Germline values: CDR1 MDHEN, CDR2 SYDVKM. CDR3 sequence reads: CASRSLPGQGFPDTQYF. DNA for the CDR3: TGTGCCAGCAGATCCTTGCCGGGACAGGGCTTCCCAGATACGCAGTATTTT.

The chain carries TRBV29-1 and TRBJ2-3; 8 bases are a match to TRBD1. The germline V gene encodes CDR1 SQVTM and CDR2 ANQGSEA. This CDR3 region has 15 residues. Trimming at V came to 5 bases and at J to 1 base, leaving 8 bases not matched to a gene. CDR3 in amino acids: CSVLYPGQGTDTQYF. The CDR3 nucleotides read TGCAGCGTTTTATACCCGGGACAGGGCACAGATACGCAGTATTTT.

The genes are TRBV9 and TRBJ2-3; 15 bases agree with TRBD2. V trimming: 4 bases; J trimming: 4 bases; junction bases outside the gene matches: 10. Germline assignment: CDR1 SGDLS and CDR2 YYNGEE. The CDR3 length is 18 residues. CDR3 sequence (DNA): TGTGCCAGCAGCCCGCACGGGACTAGCGGGGGGCGGGCAGATACGCAGTATTTT. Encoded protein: CASSPHGTSGGRADTQYF.